The rows below give T cell receptor beta chains drawn from one sample of a study of control samples from healthy donors and cancer patients. The repertoire was sequenced with immunoSEQ multiplex PCR; TCRdb's copy has only in-frame clones and lacks some. The table lists 12,000 or so clones, around 89% of them singletons. The sequenced material came from formalin-fixed, paraffin-embedded tissue. These receptors originate from a male donor with melanoma. The CDR3 runs from the conserved cysteine through the conserved F or W. A D gene is named only where the DNA matches it firmly. Clone size is stated in some rows and not others, as once, few, many or a class when expanded.

CDR3 protein,CDR3 DNA,D gene,V gene,J gene,clone size
CASSRMDSSTEAFF,TGTGCCAGCAGCCGAATGGACAGTTCCACTGAAGCTTTCTTT,.,TRBV6-2/TRBV6-3,TRBJ1-1,once
CASSIGGMNTEAFF,TGTGCCAGCAGCATAGGGGGAATGAACACTGAAGCTTTCTTT,.,TRBV7-3,TRBJ1-1,.
CSAPGNHEQYF,TGCAGTGCGCCAGGGAATCACGAGCAGTACTTC,.,TRBV20-1,TRBJ2-7,few
CASSPEGTGANILTF,TGTGCCAGCAGTCCTGAGGGGACTGGGGCCAACATCCTGACTTTC,.,TRBV6-5,TRBJ2-6,.
CASSLGVGQPQHF,TGCGCCAGCAGCTTAGGGGTGGGTCAGCCCCAGCATTTT,.,TRBV5-1,TRBJ1-5,.
CAWTLEGRAENYEQYF,TGTGCCTGGACTTTGGAAGGCCGGGCGGAGAACTACGAGCAGTACTTC,.,TRBV30,TRBJ2-7,few
CASSLREGDTQYF,TGTGCCAGCAGCTTGCGGGAGGGAGATACGCAGTATTTT,TRBD2,TRBV5-5,TRBJ2-3,once
CASSWTSGRSTQYF,TGTGCCAGCAGTTGGACTAGCGGGAGATCTACGCAGTATTTT,TRBD2,TRBV27,TRBJ2-3,.
CASSQEVSGNTIYF,TGCGCCAGCAGCCAAGAGGTGTCTGGAAACACCATATATTTT,.,TRBV4-3,TRBJ1-3,.
CASTPGGSPLHF,TGTGCCAGCACCCCTGGTGGTTCACCCCTCCACTTT,.,TRBV21-1,TRBJ1-6,.
CASSTNPGQGVGQYF,TGTGCCAGCAGCACGAACCCGGGACAGGGGGTCGGCCAGTACTTC,TRBD1,TRBV7-8,TRBJ2-7,.
CASRLTGVEQYF,TGTGCCAGCAGGTTGACAGGGGTTGAGCAGTACTTC,TRBD1,TRBV12-3/TRBV12-4,TRBJ2-7,.
CASTSVQVTNYGYTF,TGTGCCAGCACCTCAGTCCAGGTTACCAACTATGGCTACACCTTC,.,TRBV7-9,TRBJ1-2,.
CATKTDRGIGNTIYF,TGTGCCACCAAGACAGACAGGGGGATAGGAAACACCATATATTTT,TRBD1,TRBV15,TRBJ1-3,few
CASSLGGPSGANVLTF,TGTGCCAGCAGTCTCGGTGGCCCCTCTGGGGCCAACGTCCTGACTTTC,.,TRBV28,TRBJ2-6,.
CASSPETSGSIGELFF,TGTGCCAGCAGCCCCGAGACTAGCGGGAGTATCGGGGAGCTGTTTTTT,TRBD2,TRBV4-2,TRBJ2-2,.
CASSGFAGVNEQFF,TGTGCCAGCAGCGGTTTTGCGGGCGTCAATGAGCAGTTCTTC,.,TRBV5-5,TRBJ2-1,.
CASSLLAGQETQYF,TGTGCCAGCAGTTTACTAGCGGGCCAAGAGACCCAGTACTTC,TRBD2,TRBV11-3,TRBJ2-5,.
CASSYSDNNEQFF,TGTGCCAGCAGTTACTCCGACAACAATGAGCAGTTCTTC,.,TRBV6-5,TRBJ2-1,once
CASSDTGSYEQYF,TGTGCCAGCAGTGATACAGGGTCCTACGAGCAGTACTTC,.,TRBV27,TRBJ2-7,.
CASSAQGLNTEAFF,TGTGCCAGCAGCGCACAGGGATTGAACACTGAAGCTTTCTTT,.,TRBV3-1/TRBV3-2,TRBJ1-1,.
CASSVGGSYNEQFF,TGTGCCAGCAGCGTTGGGGGGTCCTACAATGAGCAGTTCTTC,.,TRBV2,TRBJ2-1,.
CASKATAGQYNSPLHF,TGCGCCAGCAAAGCCACGGCAGGGCAGTATAATTCACCCCTCCACTTT,.,TRBV10-2,TRBJ1-6,.
CASSPSRGTDTQYF,TGTGCCAGCAGCCCCTCTCGGGGCACAGATACGCAGTATTTT,.,TRBV7-8,TRBJ2-3,.
CASSYSTRLGELFF,TGTGCCAGCAGTTACTCGACACGTCTCGGGGAGCTGTTTTTT,.,TRBV6-5,TRBJ2-2,.
CASSPWDRASGANVLTF,TGTGCCAGCAGCCCATGGGACAGGGCGTCTGGGGCCAACGTCCTGACTTTC,.,TRBV21-1,TRBJ2-6,.
CASSETSGRTDTQYF,TGTGCCAGCAGTGAGACTAGCGGGAGAACAGATACGCAGTATTTT,TRBD2,TRBV6-4,TRBJ2-3,.
CASSPWGGGGGNQPQHF,TGTGCCAGCAGCCCCTGGGGGGGAGGGGGTGGCAATCAGCCCCAGCATTTT,.,TRBV7-6,TRBJ1-5,.
CASSQDLGGLTGNTIYF,TGTGCCAGCAGCCAAGATTTGGGGGGGTTAACTGGAAACACCATATATTTT,.,TRBV4-2,TRBJ1-3,.
CASSTQGAIRTGNTIYF,TGTGCCAGTAGTACGCAGGGAGCCATACGGACAGGAAACACCATATATTTT,.,TRBV19,TRBJ1-3,.
CASSPSVIRGSGNTIYF,TGTGCCAGCTCACCTAGTGTCATTCGCGGCTCTGGAAACACCATATATTTT,.,TRBV18,TRBJ1-3,.
CASSQTGFSYEQYF,TGCGCCAGCTCTCAAACAGGCTTCTCCTACGAGCAGTACTTC,.,TRBV10-2,TRBJ2-7,.
CATSLSGRAEVSRELFF,TGTGCCACCAGTCTTAGCGGGAGGGCCGAAGTAAGCAGGGAGCTGTTTTTT,TRBD2,TRBV15,TRBJ2-2,once
CASSSRLGLAGGPTDTQYF,TGCGCCAGCAGTTCTCGCCTCGGACTAGCGGGAGGTCCCACAGATACGCAGTATTTT,TRBD2,TRBV5-1,TRBJ2-3,.
CASSRRLAGDPLQETQYF,TGTGCCAGCAGCCGTAGACTAGCGGGAGACCCCTTGCAAGAGACCCAGTACTTC,TRBD2,TRBV11-3,TRBJ2-5,.
CASSLVVGVAKNIQYF,TGTGCCAGCAGCTTAGTCGTGGGAGTGGCCAAAAACATTCAGTACTTC,.,TRBV7-2,TRBJ2-4,once
CASSHEGQGGPQHF,TGTGCCAGCAGCCATGAGGGACAGGGTGGGCCCCAGCATTTT,TRBD1,TRBV3-1/TRBV3-2,TRBJ1-5,.
CASSMVYGYTF,TGTGCCAGTAGTATGGTCTATGGCTACACCTTC,.,TRBV19,TRBJ1-2,.
CASSPTSGNTGELFF,TGTGCCAGCAGCCCGACTAGCGGGAACACCGGGGAGCTGTTTTTT,TRBD2,TRBV11-3,TRBJ2-2,.
CASSPPGATGNTIYF,TGTGCCAGCTCACCCCCCGGGGCTACTGGAAACACCATATATTTT,.,TRBV18,TRBJ1-3,.
CSARDAEAFF,TGCAGTGCTAGGGATGCAGAAGCTTTCTTT,.,TRBV20-1,TRBJ1-1,.
CASSSIKKEDTQYF,TGTGCCAGCAGTTCCATAAAAAAAGAGGATACGCAGTATTTT,.,TRBV6-2/TRBV6-3,TRBJ2-3,.
CASSSGRTSPLHF,TGTGCCAGCAGCAGTGGCCGTACTTCACCCCTCCACTTT,.,TRBV6-5,TRBJ1-6,few
CASSVSAGSNTEAFF,TGTGCCAGCAGCGTATCCGCCGGTTCGAACACTGAAGCTTTCTTT,.,TRBV9,TRBJ1-1,.
CSGTWDTQYF,TGCAGCGGGACCTGGGATACGCAGTATTTT,.,TRBV29-1,TRBJ2-3,.
CASSVGGGSEIYEQFF,TGTGCCAGCAGCGTAGGGGGGGGCTCGGAAATTTATGAGCAGTTCTTC,.,TRBV9,TRBJ2-1,.
CSARLRETQYF,TGCAGTGCTAGGCTAAGAGAGACCCAGTACTTC,.,TRBV20-1,TRBJ2-5,.
CASTTGQGTDTQYF,TGTGCCAGTACCACGGGACAGGGCACAGATACGCAGTATTTT,TRBD1,TRBV19,TRBJ2-3,.
CASSSDSDHSYEQYF,TGTGCCAGCAGCTCGGACAGCGACCACTCCTACGAGCAGTACTTC,.,TRBV5-6,TRBJ2-7,few
CASTSGRAWEQFF,TGTGCCAGCACTAGCGGGAGGGCCTGGGAGCAGTTCTTC,TRBD2,TRBV28,TRBJ2-1,.